The 28 T cell receptor beta chains below were found in one sample sequenced in a study of CD8 T cells in Susac syndrome. RNA in amounts of roughly 0.5 to 1 ug was reverse transcribed with random hexamers. TCRdb reanalysed the immunoSEQ multiplex PCR reads using MiXCR and keeps one entry per CDR3 protein. Of 190,000 or so distinct CDR3 sequences detected, 90% to 95% appear once; the ten largest clones hold around 0.085%. Sequencing was carried out using CD4+ T cells from PBMCs. These receptor sequences come from a human donor with multiple sclerosis.

On this clonotype itself: The junction departs from germline at one end; a sequencing error may be responsible. The chain uses TRBV30 and TRBJ2-5; 9 bases are a match to TRBD1. Looked up from germline, CDR1 is GTSNPN and CDR2 is SVGIG (reference sequence). This CDR3 comprises 13 residues. This CDR3 is CAWSGGTGNPGNF. CDR3 DNA sequence: TGTGCCTGGAGTGGCGGGACAGGGAACCCGGGGAACTTC.

The V call is TRBV5-1, the J call TRBJ2-5; no definite D call. Per the germline V gene, CDR1 is SGHRS and CDR2 is YFSETQ. CDR3 length: 15 amino acids. The ends were cut back, 0 bases at V and 0 bases at J, with 9 bases in the middle. CDR3 DNA: TGCGCCAGCAGCTTGGTGTCAGGTTACCAAGAGACCCAGTACTTC. This sequence encodes CASSLVSGYQETQYF.

The chain combines TRBV20-1 with TRBJ2-1; perhaps TRBD2 as D (6 bases). Germline CDR1 and CDR2: DFQATT and SNEGSKA (reference sequence). The V and J ends lost 3 bases and 4 bases respectively, with 16 bases between them. This CDR3 is 15 amino acids long. For the CDR3, the DNA is TGCAGTGCTAGGGCACACGGGACTCCATACAATGAGCAGTTCTTC. This translates into CSARAHGTPYNEQFF.

J is TRBJ1-5 and V is TRBV2; tentative D call: TRBD1 (5 bases). Per the germline V gene, CDR1 is SNHLY and CDR2 is FYNNEI. The ends were cut back, 0 bases at V and 1 base at J, with 19 bases in the middle. The CDR3 covers 19 residues. CDR3 coding DNA: TGTGCCAGCAGTGAAGCGCAGGGCCAAGGGGTGTGGAGCAATCAGCCCCAGCATTTT. Its translation: CASSEAQGQGVWSNQPQHF.

This clonotype showed up just once. The chain links TRBV15 to TRBJ1-2, with 9 positions matching TRBD1. From germline, CDR1 is LNHNV and CDR2 YYDKDF (reference sequence). CDR3 size: 17 residues. Germline trimming cut 3 bases from V and 4 bases from J; bases unmatched to any gene: 12. The CDR3 sequence: CATSRAGTGISAYGYTF. The CDR3 nucleotides read TGTGCCACCAGCAGGGCCGGGACAGGGATTTCGGCCTATGGCTACACCTTC.

This rearrangement joins TRBV7-8 to TRBJ2-2, with D hard to call. The V end was cut by 0 bases, the J end by 7 bases, with 9 bases between. This CDR3 has 14 amino acids. The V gene's germline CDR1 is SGHVS and CDR2 FQNEAQ. CDR3 in amino acids: CASSLAGKGGELFF. Here the CDR3 DNA reads TGTGCCAGCAGCTTAGCGGGAAAGGGCGGGGAGCTGTTTTTT.

The chain couples TRBV19 to TRBJ2-7, with TRBD1 matching over 9 bases. CDR1 is LNHDA, CDR2 SQIVND, per germline (reference sequence). The CDR3 is 14 residues long. Unmatched junction bases numbered 9, after V lost 6 bases and J lost 6 bases. CDR3 sequence reads: CASRPPGQGGEQYF. In DNA form, the CDR3 reads TGTGCCAGTAGGCCTCCGGGACAGGGAGGCGAGCAGTACTTC.

The chain uses TRBV5-1 and TRBJ2-5, with 8 bases matching TRBD1. CDR3 size: 15 residues. Losses at the gene ends were 2 bases for V and 5 bases for J; bases not matched to a gene: 8. CDR1 is SGHRS and CDR2 is YFSETQ in the germline V gene. The DNA of the CDR3 is TGCGCCAGCAGCTTTCGACAGGGGCACACCGAGACCCAGTACTTC. Residues: CASSFRQGHTETQYF.

The chain is built from TRBV12-3 or TRBV12-4 and TRBJ2-3, with 8 bases lining up with TRBD2. The ends lost 3 bases at V and 12 bases at J; junction bases unmatched: 2. CDR3 length: 11 residues. CDR3 nucleotides: TGTGCCAGCAGTTTTAGCGGGACCCAGTATTTT. Amino acid sequence: CASSFSGTQYF.

V and J are TRBV5-1 and TRBJ1-1; D is unclear. CDR1 and CDR2 (germline): SGHRS, YFSETQ. Trimming removed 2 bases from V and 0 bases from J, with 14 bases in between. The length of the CDR3 is 16 residues. CDR3 protein: CASSFLPGPVNTEAFF. The CDR3, as DNA: TGCGCCAGCAGCTTCCTTCCCGGTCCGGTGAACACTGAAGCTTTCTTT.

This rearrangement joins TRBV29-1 to TRBJ2-7, with 7 bases fitting TRBD1. The V segment lost 4 bases and the J segment 7 bases; nucleotides outside the gene matches: 4. This CDR3 comprises 11 residues. Germline-derived CDR1 and CDR2 are SQVTM and ANQGSEA. The CDR3 reads CSVGTGPEQYF. The DNA for the CDR3 is TGCAGCGTTGGGACAGGACCGGAGCAGTACTTC.

The chain employs TRBV4-1 and TRBJ2-2; no firm D call. This CDR3 is 16 amino acids long. V lost 2 bases to trimming and J lost 6 bases, with 16 bases between them. CDR1 is MGHRA and CDR2 is YSYEKL in the germline V gene. In nucleotides, the CDR3 is TGCGCCAGCAGCCAATCCGGATCAAGGGTGTCCGGGGAGCTGTTTTTT. Translating gives CASSQSGSRVSGELFF.

The V and J genes are TRBV11-2 and TRBJ2-7, with D possibly being TRBD1 (6 bases). The germline V gene has CDR1 SGHAT and CDR2 FQNNGV. V lost 4 bases and J 0 bases, leaving 13 bases between the germline ends. The length of the CDR3 is 15 residues. Written as DNA, the CDR3 is TGTGCCAGCAGCTCCGTACAGGGACGCTCCTACGAGCAGTACTTC. Translation: CASSSVQGRSYEQYF.

The V call is TRBV20-1, the J call TRBJ2-5; D is ambiguous. There are 13 residues in the CDR3. Germline V lookup: CDR1 DFQATT, CDR2 SNEGSKA (reference sequence). Trimming took 7 bases from V and 1 from J, leaving 13 bases between them. CDR3 DNA: TGCAGTGTCCCACGTCCACCCCAAGAGACCCAGTACTTC. This sequence encodes CSVPRPPQETQYF.

V gene TRBV29-1 combines with J gene TRBJ2-5, with a tentative D call TRBD2 (6 bases). Germline V lookup: CDR1 SQVTM, CDR2 ANQGSEA. Trimming left V 7 bases short and J 3 bases short, with 21 bases between. The CDR3 is 15 amino acids. For the CDR3, the DNA is TGCAGCGCCATCGGGGGTGGGAGCTGGAAAGAGACCCAGTACTTC. Translation: CSAIGGGSWKETQYF.

The V and J genes are TRBV29-1 and TRBJ2-6; no firm D call. From germline, CDR1 is SQVTM and CDR2 ANQGSEA. The CDR3 length is 13 residues. Trimming took off 6 bases at V and 0 bases at J, with 6 bases between the two ends. In nucleotides, the CDR3 is TGCAGCGTATGGGACTCTGGGGCCAACGTCCTGACTTTC. Translated: CSVWDSGANVLTF.

The rearrangement links TRBV29-1 to TRBJ1-2, with 7 bases matching TRBD1. The CDR3 loop spans 15 amino acids. Germline V CDR1 and CDR2: SQVTM, ANQGSEA. Germline trimming cut 3 bases from V and 1 base from J; bases unmatched to any gene: 8. CDR3 bases: TGCAGCGTTGATACAGGGGATGGTCGTAACTATGGCTACACCTTC. Translated, it gives CSVDTGDGRNYGYTF. Combining the CDR3 with reference TRBV29-1 and TRBJ1-2 gives the whole variable domain SAVISQKPSRDICQRGTSLTIQCQVDSQVTMMFWYRQQPGQSLTLIATANQGSEATYESGFVIDKFPISRPNLTFSTLTVSNMSPEDSSIYLCSVDTGDGRNYGYTFGSGTRLTVV.

The chain links TRBV20-1 to TRBJ2-3; either TRBD1 or TRBD2 may supply D (5 bases each). The CDR3 has 14 amino acids. Germline-derived CDR1 and CDR2 are DFQATT and SNEGSKA (reference sequence). V was pared by 3 bases and J by 4 bases, with 14 bases between. The CDR3 is CSARRGSGADTQYF. CDR3 in DNA: TGCAGTGCTAGGAGGGGAAGTGGGGCAGATACGCAGTATTTT.

The chain joins TRBV24-1 to TRBJ2-5; perhaps TRBD2 as D (6 bases). This CDR3 has 11 residues. Germline assignment: CDR1 KGHDR and CDR2 SFDVKD. Trimming took 6 bases from V and 5 from J, leaving 6 bases between them. DNA of the CDR3: TGTGCCACCAGTAGCGGGGAGACCCAGTACTTC. This gives the protein CATSSGETQYF.

J is TRBJ1-5 and V is TRBV5-1; 8 bases fit TRBD1. V shed 5 bases and J 1 base; nucleotides not matched to a gene: 5. This CDR3 is built from 15 residues. Germline V gene sequence: CDR1 SGHRS, CDR2 YFSETQ. The CDR3 sequence: CASRMTGDSNQPQHF. Written as DNA, the CDR3 is TGCGCCAGCAGAATGACAGGGGACAGCAATCAGCCCCAGCATTTT.

In this sample, this clonotype turned up once. V gene TRBV19 combines with J gene TRBJ2-7; TRBD2 aligns across 8 bases. Trimming removed 10 bases from V and 1 base from J; junction bases left unmatched: 9. The CDR3 covers 14 residues. In germline, CDR1 is LNHDA, CDR2 SQIVND (reference sequence). The CDR3 loop is CATSRGLESYEQYF. As DNA, the CDR3 is TGTGCCACTTCGCGGGGACTAGAATCCTACGAGCAGTACTTC.

This sequence joins TRBV4-2 and TRBJ1-2; a possible D gene is TRBD1 (5 bases). V lost 0 bases and J lost 6, with 8 bases in between. Germline V CDR1 and CDR2: LGHNA, YNFKEQ. The CDR3 has 13 amino acids. The CDR3 region has the DNA TGTGCCAGCAGCCAAGAGAAGGGGCATGGCTACACCTTC. Encoded protein: CASSQEKGHGYTF.

This chain joins TRBV14 and TRBJ1-1; a possible D gene is TRBD1 (6 bases). V shed 1 base and J shed 9 bases, with 15 bases lying between them. Germline V gene data show CDR1 as SGHDN and CDR2 as FVKESK. The CDR3 is 14 residues long. CDR3 region: CASSQVTGTGKAFF. The CDR3 nucleotides are TGTGCCAGCAGCCAAGTAACAGGGACGGGGAAAGCTTTCTTT. The variable domain in full, completed from reference TRBV14 and TRBJ1-1, reads EAGVTQFPSHSVIEKGQTVTLRCDPISGHDNLYWYRRVMGKEIKFLLHFVKESKQDESGMPNNRFLAERTGGTYSTLKVQPAELEDSGVYFCASSQVTGTGKAFFGQGTRLTVV.

The J gene is TRBJ2-1, the V gene TRBV24-1, with D uncertain. Trimming stripped 6 bases from V and 5 bases from J, with 16 bases between. CDR3 length equals 15 residues. Germline values: CDR1 KGHDR, CDR2 SFDVKD. The CDR3 spells CATSSRFTGHNEQFF. The CDR3 nucleotides read TGTGCCACCAGTTCTCGATTCACCGGGCACAATGAGCAGTTCTTC.

The J gene is TRBJ2-7, the V gene TRBV12-3 or TRBV12-4; 9 nucleotides agree with TRBD1. There are 14 residues in the CDR3. V was pared by 1 base and J by 4 bases, with 2 bases of the junction left unmatched. The CDR3 reads CASSLGTGAYEQYF. CDR3 sequence (DNA): TGTGCCAGCAGTTTAGGGACAGGGGCATACGAGCAGTACTTC.

The chain employs TRBV3-1 and TRBJ2-2, with D possibly being TRBD1 (6 bases). The CDR3 is 15 residues long. Looked up from germline, CDR1 is LGHDT and CDR2 is YNNKEL (reference sequence). V lost 5 bases to trimming and J lost 2 bases, with 12 bases between them. The CDR3 sequence: CASSIGTINTGELFF. The CDR3 nucleotides are TGTGCCAGCAGCATCGGGACAATCAACACCGGGGAGCTGTTTTTT.

The V gene is TRBV9, the J gene TRBJ2-7; possible D gene TRBD2, 5 bases. Germline V gives CDR1 SGDLS, CDR2 YYNGEE. Trimming pared 4 bases from V and 6 bases from J, leaving 11 bases between. The CDR3 length is 12 residues. The CDR3 DNA follows: TGTGCCAGCAGCTCCGGGGTCGGCGAGCAGTACTTC. This sequence encodes CASSSGVGEQYF.

The chain is built from TRBV19 and TRBJ2-6, with D unresolved. V lost 0 bases and J lost 4, with 10 bases in between. The CDR3 contains 16 residues. The germline V gene has CDR1 LNHDA and CDR2 SQIVND (reference sequence). Here the CDR3 DNA reads TGTGCCAGTAGTATAGATGGGGTGGACGGGGCCAACGTCCTGACTTTC. Translation: CASSIDGVDGANVLTF.